These T cell receptor beta chains were read from a single sample in a study of OX40 agonist ivuxolimab in advanced cancers. Measured with immunoSEQ multiplex PCR; TCRdb has only the in-frame clones, and not every one. There are approximately 35,000 clones in the sample; 76% occur only once, and less than 30% lies in the top ten. The sample here was CD4+ or CD8+ T cells sorted from blood, taken in a trial of the OX40 agonist ivuxolimab. The receptors stem from an adult with an advanced solid tumor such as melanoma, head and neck, liver or kidney cancer. The CDR3 runs from the conserved cysteine through the conserved F or W. The D gene is left open where the match is weak. Not every row has a clone size; where given, it reads once, few, many or a size class.

clone size: once; J gene: TRBJ1-3; D gene: -; CDR3 length: 13; V gene: TRBV7-9; CDR3 DNA: TGTGCCAGCAGTGAAGGAACTGGAAACACCATATATTTT; CDR3 protein: CASSEGTGNTIYF
clone size: -; J gene: TRBJ2-5; D gene: -; CDR3 length: 11; V gene: TRBV10-3; CDR3 DNA: TGTGCCATCAGTGATCTGGAGACCCAGTACTTC; CDR3 protein: CAISDLETQYF
clone size: few; J gene: TRBJ1-6; D gene: TRBD1; CDR3 length: 15; V gene: TRBV2; CDR3 DNA: TGTGCCAGCAGCCTTCGACAGGGGGCGTATTCACCCCTCCACTTT; CDR3 protein: CASSLRQGAYSPLHF
clone size: -; J gene: TRBJ2-5; D gene: TRBD1; CDR3 length: 13; V gene: TRBV7-2; CDR3 DNA: TGTGCCAGCAGCTCTGGACAGGGGATGGCCCAGTACTTC; CDR3 protein: CASSSGQGMAQYF
clone size: -; J gene: TRBJ2-5; D gene: -; CDR3 length: 15; V gene: TRBV5-1; CDR3 DNA: TGCGCCAGCAGCTTGGCCGGGACCAACCAAGAGACCCAGTACTTC; CDR3 protein: CASSLAGTNQETQYF
clone size: once; J gene: TRBJ2-7; D gene: TRBD1; CDR3 length: 14; V gene: TRBV6-5; CDR3 DNA: TGTGCCAGCAGTTCCGACAGGGGGACCCACGAGCAGTACTTC; CDR3 protein: CASSSDRGTHEQYF
clone size: -; J gene: TRBJ1-1; D gene: TRBD1; CDR3 length: 18; V gene: TRBV6-1; CDR3 DNA: TGTGCCAGCAGTGCCCGGGACAGGGGGCCTCTTAGGCACACTGAAGCTTTCTTT; CDR3 protein: CASSARDRGPLRHTEAFF
clone size: -; J gene: TRBJ1-2; D gene: TRBD1; CDR3 length: 13; V gene: TRBV18; CDR3 DNA: TGTGCCAGCTCGCGACAGGGTGACTATGGCTACACCTTC; CDR3 protein: CASSRQGDYGYTF
clone size: -; J gene: TRBJ2-2; D gene: -; CDR3 length: 15; V gene: TRBV21-1; CDR3 DNA: TGTGCCAGCATCCTCGAGCGGGGGAACACCGGGGAGCTGTTTTTT; CDR3 protein: CASILERGNTGELFF
clone size: -; J gene: TRBJ2-6; D gene: -; CDR3 length: 17; V gene: TRBV11-2; CDR3 DNA: TGTGCCAGCAGCTCGCCGGGGGCTCCGGCCGGGGCCAACGTCCTGACTTTC; CDR3 protein: CASSSPGAPAGANVLTF
clone size: -; J gene: TRBJ1-3; D gene: -; CDR3 length: 13; V gene: TRBV19; CDR3 DNA: TGTGCCAGTAGGGTCGGCTCTGGAAACACCATATATTTT; CDR3 protein: CASRVGSGNTIYF
clone size: -; J gene: TRBJ1-2; D gene: -; CDR3 length: 18; V gene: TRBV2; CDR3 DNA: TGTGCCAGACCTACGGGGTTTGGACCAACTTGGGAAAACTATGGCTACACCTTC; CDR3 protein: CARPTGFGPTWENYGYTF
clone size: -; J gene: TRBJ1-6; D gene: TRBD1; CDR3 length: 13; V gene: TRBV2; CDR3 DNA: TGTGCCCGGGGGGGACAGAAAGAATCACCCCTCCACTTT; CDR3 protein: CARGGQKESPLHF
clone size: -; J gene: TRBJ1-2; D gene: TRBD1; CDR3 length: 11; V gene: TRBV29-1; CDR3 DNA: TGCAGCGTTTGGGGGACAGGGGGCTACACCTTC; CDR3 protein: CSVWGTGGYTF
clone size: once; J gene: TRBJ2-2; D gene: -; CDR3 length: 15; V gene: TRBV5-1; CDR3 DNA: TGCGCCAGCAGCTTGAGTCAGACCAACACCGGGGAGCTGTTTTTT; CDR3 protein: CASSLSQTNTGELFF
clone size: -; J gene: TRBJ1-4; D gene: -; CDR3 length: 15; V gene: TRBV5-1; CDR3 DNA: TGCGCCAGCAGCTTGGAAGGGTGGCGTAATGAAAAACTGTTTTTT; CDR3 protein: CASSLEGWRNEKLFF
clone size: few; J gene: TRBJ2-2; D gene: TRBD1; CDR3 length: 15; V gene: TRBV2; CDR3 DNA: TGTGCCAGCAGGAGGGACAGGGGCGGCACCGGGGAGCTGTTTTTT; CDR3 protein: CASRRDRGGTGELFF
clone size: few; J gene: TRBJ2-5; D gene: -; CDR3 length: 17; V gene: TRBV5-1; CDR3 DNA: TGCGCCAGCAGCTTGCCTCCAACCGGGGGTAGCCAAGAGACCCAGTACTTC; CDR3 protein: CASSLPPTGGSQETQYF
clone size: once; J gene: TRBJ2-7; D gene: -; CDR3 length: 14; V gene: TRBV11-2; CDR3 DNA: TGTGCCAGCAGCTTACAGCCGAGCTCCTACGAGCAGTACTTC; CDR3 protein: CASSLQPSSYEQYF
clone size: -; J gene: TRBJ2-6; D gene: -; CDR3 length: 15; V gene: TRBV27; CDR3 DNA: TGTGCCAGCAGTTTAAGGTTCCCTGGGGCCAACGTCCTGACTTTC; CDR3 protein: CASSLRFPGANVLTF
clone size: once; J gene: TRBJ2-2; D gene: -; CDR3 length: 16; V gene: TRBV9; CDR3 DNA: TGTGCCAGCAGCGTAAGGGGGAACGATAACACCGGGGAGCTGTTTTTT; CDR3 protein: CASSVRGNDNTGELFF
clone size: -; J gene: TRBJ2-3; D gene: -; CDR3 length: 12; V gene: TRBV11-3; CDR3 DNA: TGTGCCAGCAGCGACCGCACAGATACGCAGTATTTT; CDR3 protein: CASSDRTDTQYF
clone size: -; J gene: TRBJ2-5; D gene: TRBD2; CDR3 length: 17; V gene: TRBV4-2; CDR3 DNA: TGTGCCAGCAGCCCCTCCCGGACTAGCGTACGCCAAGAGACCCAGTACTTC; CDR3 protein: CASSPSRTSVRQETQYF
clone size: -; J gene: TRBJ2-5; D gene: -; CDR3 length: 14; V gene: TRBV5-1; CDR3 DNA: TGCGCCAGCAGCTTGGACCGCTTTCAAGAGACCCAGTACTTC; CDR3 protein: CASSLDRFQETQYF
clone size: -; J gene: TRBJ2-3; D gene: -; CDR3 length: 16; V gene: TRBV6-5; CDR3 DNA: TGTGCCAGCAGTTACTCGAGACAGACGCACACAGATACGCAGTATTTT; CDR3 protein: CASSYSRQTHTDTQYF
clone size: -; J gene: TRBJ1-2; D gene: TRBD1; CDR3 length: 13; V gene: TRBV2; CDR3 DNA: TGTGCCAGCATAGGGGACAGGGACTATGGCTACACCTTC; CDR3 protein: CASIGDRDYGYTF
clone size: -; J gene: TRBJ2-7; D gene: TRBD2; CDR3 length: 14; V gene: TRBV30; CDR3 DNA: TGTGCCTGGAGTCGGGGGGTCCCTACCTACGAGCAGTACTTC; CDR3 protein: CAWSRGVPTYEQYF
clone size: once; J gene: TRBJ2-5; D gene: TRBD2; CDR3 length: 15; V gene: TRBV4-1; CDR3 DNA: TGCGCCAGCAGCCAAGCTAGCGGGGGGTCCGAGACCCAGTACTTC; CDR3 protein: CASSQASGGSETQYF
clone size: -; J gene: TRBJ2-2; D gene: -; CDR3 length: 13; V gene: TRBV7-3; CDR3 DNA: TGTGCCAGCAGCCCCCCGGGCGCCGGGGAGCTGTTTTTT; CDR3 protein: CASSPPGAGELFF
clone size: few; J gene: TRBJ1-6; D gene: -; CDR3 length: 15; V gene: TRBV6-6; CDR3 DNA: TGTGCCACCCCGACAGGAGCCGCCTATAATTCACCCCTCCACTTT; CDR3 protein: CATPTGAAYNSPLHF
clone size: -; J gene: TRBJ2-1; D gene: -; CDR3 length: 14; V gene: TRBV30; CDR3 DNA: TGTGCCTGGACTCGAGGGACGGCCCTTGTAGAGCAGTTCTTC; CDR3 protein: CAWTRGTALVEQFF
clone size: -; J gene: TRBJ2-3; D gene: TRBD2; CDR3 length: 14; V gene: TRBV7-9; CDR3 DNA: TGTGCCAGCAGCCGAGGACTAGACCCAGATACGCAGTATTTT; CDR3 protein: CASSRGLDPDTQYF
clone size: -; J gene: TRBJ2-5; D gene: -; CDR3 length: 15; V gene: TRBV19; CDR3 DNA: TGTGCCAGTAGACTGAACCTAGGTTACGTGGAGACCCAGTACTTC; CDR3 protein: CASRLNLGYVETQYF
clone size: few; J gene: TRBJ1-1; D gene: -; CDR3 length: 15; V gene: TRBV4-1; CDR3 DNA: TGCGCCAGCAGCACAACCCCCGGGTCGAACACTGAAGCTTTCTTT; CDR3 protein: CASSTTPGSNTEAFF
clone size: -; J gene: TRBJ1-2; D gene: TRBD1; CDR3 length: 14; V gene: TRBV28; CDR3 DNA: TGTGCCAGCACCGACGAGGGGGCGAACTATGGCTACACCTTC; CDR3 protein: CASTDEGANYGYTF
clone size: -; J gene: TRBJ1-5; D gene: TRBD1; CDR3 length: 13; V gene: TRBV7-9; CDR3 DNA: TGTGCCAGCAGCCTACAGGGGGATCAGCCCCAGCATTTT; CDR3 protein: CASSLQGDQPQHF
clone size: many; J gene: TRBJ1-4; D gene: -; CDR3 length: 17; V gene: TRBV2; CDR3 DNA: TGTGCCAGCAGTCCTACCGGAGGGCCTGCAACTAATGAAAAACTGTTTTTT; CDR3 protein: CASSPTGGPATNEKLFF
clone size: -; J gene: TRBJ1-4; D gene: -; CDR3 length: 18; V gene: TRBV5-8; CDR3 DNA: TGTGCCAGCAGCAGAAGTCAGGGCTCGGGGAAGGCTAATGAAAAACTGTTTTTT; CDR3 protein: CASSRSQGSGKANEKLFF
clone size: once; J gene: TRBJ2-3; D gene: TRBD2; CDR3 length: 18; V gene: TRBV4-1; CDR3 DNA: TGCGCCAGCACCTTACGACCTACTGGCGGGGGGGGCACAGATACGCAGTATTTT; CDR3 protein: CASTLRPTGGGGTDTQYF
clone size: -; J gene: TRBJ1-4; D gene: -; CDR3 length: 16; V gene: TRBV5-1; CDR3 DNA: TGCGCCAGCAGTTTGAGGGTCGGGGGCGGTAATGAAAAACTGTTTTTT; CDR3 protein: CASSLRVGGGNEKLFF
clone size: -; J gene: TRBJ2-2; D gene: -; CDR3 length: 13; V gene: TRBV5-1; CDR3 DNA: TGCGCCAGCAGCTTGGGGAGCACCGGGGAGCTGTTTTTT; CDR3 protein: CASSLGSTGELFF
clone size: -; J gene: TRBJ1-2; D gene: -; CDR3 length: 14; V gene: TRBV30; CDR3 DNA: TGTGCCTGGAGTAGAGGCAGCGATTTTGTGAGCTACACCTTC; CDR3 protein: CAWSRGSDFVSYTF
clone size: -; J gene: TRBJ2-5; D gene: TRBD2; CDR3 length: 14; V gene: TRBV9; CDR3 DNA: TGTGCCAGCAGCGTGGGGACTATTGAAGAGACCCAGTACTTC; CDR3 protein: CASSVGTIEETQYF
clone size: -; J gene: TRBJ2-1; D gene: -; CDR3 length: 15; V gene: TRBV7-9; CDR3 DNA: TGTGCCAGCAGCTTAGATGGGTCAGGGTCCAATGAGCAGTTCTTC; CDR3 protein: CASSLDGSGSNEQFF
clone size: -; J gene: TRBJ2-2; D gene: -; CDR3 length: 13; V gene: TRBV30; CDR3 DNA: TGTGCCTGGAGTAGGTCGAACACCGGGGAGCTGTTTTTT; CDR3 protein: CAWSRSNTGELFF
clone size: -; J gene: TRBJ2-1; D gene: TRBD1; CDR3 length: 15; V gene: TRBV19; CDR3 DNA: TGTGCCAGTAGTCTGGGACAGCTGTATTACAATGAGCAGTTCTTC; CDR3 protein: CASSLGQLYYNEQFF
clone size: many; J gene: TRBJ2-6; D gene: -; CDR3 length: 15; V gene: TRBV6-5; CDR3 DNA: TGTGCCAGCAGCCCTAGGGGGGCCGGGGCCAACGTCCTGACTTTC; CDR3 protein: CASSPRGAGANVLTF
clone size: once; J gene: TRBJ2-5; D gene: -; CDR3 length: 11; V gene: TRBV20-1; CDR3 DNA: TGCAGTGCTAGAGGGGCTGGTGGTGGGGACTTC; CDR3 protein: CSARGAGGGDF
clone size: once; J gene: TRBJ2-3; D gene: TRBD2; CDR3 length: 17; V gene: TRBV19; CDR3 DNA: TGTGCCAGTAGTAGGACTAGCGGGGGGACTAGCACAGATACGCAGTATTTT; CDR3 protein: CASSRTSGGTSTDTQYF
clone size: once; J gene: TRBJ2-1; D gene: -; CDR3 length: 16; V gene: TRBV6-5; CDR3 DNA: TGTGCCAGCAGTTACTCGAAAGTCCCGGGTAGGAATGAGCAGTTCTTC; CDR3 protein: CASSYSKVPGRNEQFF
clone size: -; J gene: TRBJ1-1; D gene: -; CDR3 length: 15; V gene: TRBV5-1; CDR3 DNA: TGCGCCAGCAGCCCCCGTCCCGGCGCGAACACTGAAGCTTTCTTT; CDR3 protein: CASSPRPGANTEAFF
clone size: once; J gene: TRBJ2-5; D gene: -; CDR3 length: 17; V gene: TRBV23-1; CDR3 DNA: TGCGCCAGCAGTCAATCTCTCCAGGGGACATTTATGGAGACCCAGTACTTC; CDR3 protein: CASSQSLQGTFMETQYF